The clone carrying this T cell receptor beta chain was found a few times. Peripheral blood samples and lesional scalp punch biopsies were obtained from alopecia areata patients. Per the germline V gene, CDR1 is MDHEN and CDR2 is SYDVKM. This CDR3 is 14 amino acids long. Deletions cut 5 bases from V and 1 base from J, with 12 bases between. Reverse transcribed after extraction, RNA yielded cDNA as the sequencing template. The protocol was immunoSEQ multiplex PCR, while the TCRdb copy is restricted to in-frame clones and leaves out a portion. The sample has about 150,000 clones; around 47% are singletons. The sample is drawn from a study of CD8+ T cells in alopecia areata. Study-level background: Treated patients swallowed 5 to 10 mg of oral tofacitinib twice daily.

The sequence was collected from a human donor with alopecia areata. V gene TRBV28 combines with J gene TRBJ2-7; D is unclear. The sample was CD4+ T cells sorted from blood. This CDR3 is CASSPPGSSYEQYF. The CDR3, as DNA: TGTGCCAGCAGTCCCCCCGGCAGTTCCTACGAGCAGTACTTC.